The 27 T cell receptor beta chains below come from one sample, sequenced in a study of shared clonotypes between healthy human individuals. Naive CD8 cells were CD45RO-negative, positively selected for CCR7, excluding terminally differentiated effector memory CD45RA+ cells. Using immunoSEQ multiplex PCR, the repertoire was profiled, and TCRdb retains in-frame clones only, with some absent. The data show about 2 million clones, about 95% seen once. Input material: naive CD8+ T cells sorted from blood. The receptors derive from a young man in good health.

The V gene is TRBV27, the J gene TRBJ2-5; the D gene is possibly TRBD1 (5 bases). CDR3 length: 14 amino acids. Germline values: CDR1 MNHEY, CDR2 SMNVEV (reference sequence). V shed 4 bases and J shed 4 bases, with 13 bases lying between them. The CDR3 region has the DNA TGTGCCAGCAGTTCCCTGGGGCTATCAGAGACCCAGTACTTC. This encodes CASSSLGLSETQYF.

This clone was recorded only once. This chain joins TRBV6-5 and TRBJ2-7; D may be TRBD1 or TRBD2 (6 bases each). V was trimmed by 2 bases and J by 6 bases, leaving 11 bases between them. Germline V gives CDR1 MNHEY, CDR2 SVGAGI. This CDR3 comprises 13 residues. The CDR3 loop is CASSYAGGLEQYF. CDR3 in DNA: TGTGCCAGCAGTTACGCTGGGGGGCTCGAGCAGTACTTC.

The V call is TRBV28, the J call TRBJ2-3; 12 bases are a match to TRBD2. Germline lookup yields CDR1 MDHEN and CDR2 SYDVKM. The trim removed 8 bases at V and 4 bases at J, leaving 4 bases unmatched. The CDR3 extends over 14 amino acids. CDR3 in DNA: TGTGCCAGCCGACCTAGCGGGGGGGCAGATACGCAGTATTTT. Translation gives CASRPSGGADTQYF.

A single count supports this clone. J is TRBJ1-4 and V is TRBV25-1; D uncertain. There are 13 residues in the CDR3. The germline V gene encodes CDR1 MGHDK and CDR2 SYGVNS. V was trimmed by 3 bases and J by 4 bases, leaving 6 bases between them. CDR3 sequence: CASSDRINEKLFF. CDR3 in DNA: TGTGCCAGCAGTGATCGGATTAATGAAAAACTGTTTTTT.

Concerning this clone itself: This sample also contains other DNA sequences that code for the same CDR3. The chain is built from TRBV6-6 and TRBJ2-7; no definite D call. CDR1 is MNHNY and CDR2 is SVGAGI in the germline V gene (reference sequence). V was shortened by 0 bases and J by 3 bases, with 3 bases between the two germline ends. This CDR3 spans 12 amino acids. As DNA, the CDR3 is TGTGCCAGCAGTTACTCATACTACGAGCAGTACTTC. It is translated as CASSYSYYEQYF.

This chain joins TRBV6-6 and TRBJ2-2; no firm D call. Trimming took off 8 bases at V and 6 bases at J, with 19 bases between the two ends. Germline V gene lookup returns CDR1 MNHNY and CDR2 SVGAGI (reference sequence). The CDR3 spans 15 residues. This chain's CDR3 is CASSDWVGSAGELFF. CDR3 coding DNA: TGTGCCAGCTCTGACTGGGTAGGAAGCGCCGGGGAGCTGTTTTTT.

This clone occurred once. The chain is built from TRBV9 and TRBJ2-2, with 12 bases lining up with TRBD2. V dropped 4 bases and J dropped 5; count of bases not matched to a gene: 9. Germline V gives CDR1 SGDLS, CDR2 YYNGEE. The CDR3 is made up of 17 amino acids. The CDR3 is CASSLRLAGVQTGELFF. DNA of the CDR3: TGTGCCAGCAGCTTACGACTAGCGGGAGTACAGACCGGGGAGCTGTTTTTT. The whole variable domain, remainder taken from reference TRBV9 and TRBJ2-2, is DSGVTQTPKHLITATGQRVTLRCSPRSGDLSVYWYQQSLDQGLQFLIQYYNGEERAKGNILERFSAQQFPDLHSELNLSSLELGDSALYFCASSLRLAGVQTGELFFGEGSRLTVL.

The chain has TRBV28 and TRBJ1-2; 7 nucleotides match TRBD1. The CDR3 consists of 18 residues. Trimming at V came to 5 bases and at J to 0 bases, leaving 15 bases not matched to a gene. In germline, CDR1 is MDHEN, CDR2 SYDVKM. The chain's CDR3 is CASSNEDNADRANYGYTF. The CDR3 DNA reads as TGTGCCAGCAGTAATGAGGACAACGCAGACAGGGCTAACTATGGCTACACCTTC.

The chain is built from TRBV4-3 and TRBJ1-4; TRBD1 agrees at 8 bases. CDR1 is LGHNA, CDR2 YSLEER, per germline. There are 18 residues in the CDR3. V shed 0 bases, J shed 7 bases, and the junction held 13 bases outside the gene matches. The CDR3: CASSQEGPRQGFSEKLFF. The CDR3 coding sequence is TGCGCCAGCAGCCAAGAAGGTCCCCGACAGGGGTTTAGTGAAAAACTGTTTTTT.

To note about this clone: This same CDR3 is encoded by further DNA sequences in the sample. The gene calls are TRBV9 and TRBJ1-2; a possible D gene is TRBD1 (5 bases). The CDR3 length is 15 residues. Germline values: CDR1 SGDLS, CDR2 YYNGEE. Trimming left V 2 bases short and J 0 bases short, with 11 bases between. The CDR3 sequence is CASSVSSGPNYGYTF. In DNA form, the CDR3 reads TGTGCCAGCAGCGTGTCATCAGGGCCTAACTATGGCTACACCTTC.

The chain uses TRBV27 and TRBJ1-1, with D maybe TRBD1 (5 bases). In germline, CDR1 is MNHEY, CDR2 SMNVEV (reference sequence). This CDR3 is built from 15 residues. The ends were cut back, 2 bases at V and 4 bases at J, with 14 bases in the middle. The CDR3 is CASSLMGQATTEAFF. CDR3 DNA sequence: TGTGCCAGCAGTTTAATGGGGCAGGCGACCACTGAAGCTTTCTTT.

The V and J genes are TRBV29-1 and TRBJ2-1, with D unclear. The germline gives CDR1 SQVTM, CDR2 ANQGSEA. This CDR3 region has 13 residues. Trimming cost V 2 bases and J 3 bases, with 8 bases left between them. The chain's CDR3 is CSVEITNYNEQFF. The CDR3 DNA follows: TGCAGCGTTGAAATTACCAACTACAATGAGCAGTTCTTC.

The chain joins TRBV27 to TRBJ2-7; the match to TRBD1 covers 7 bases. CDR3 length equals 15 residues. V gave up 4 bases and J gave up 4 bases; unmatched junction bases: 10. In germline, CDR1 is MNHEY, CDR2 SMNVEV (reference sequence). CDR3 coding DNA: TGTGCCAGCAGTTCCTGGACAGGCTTTGCGTACGAGCAGTACTTC. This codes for CASSSWTGFAYEQYF.

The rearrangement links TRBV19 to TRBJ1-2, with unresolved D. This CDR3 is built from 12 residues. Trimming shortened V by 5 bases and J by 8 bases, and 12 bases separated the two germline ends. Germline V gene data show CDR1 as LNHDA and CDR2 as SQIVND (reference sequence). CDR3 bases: TGTGCCAGTAGTCACGGGATAGGCGGCTACACCTTC. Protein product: CASSHGIGGYTF.

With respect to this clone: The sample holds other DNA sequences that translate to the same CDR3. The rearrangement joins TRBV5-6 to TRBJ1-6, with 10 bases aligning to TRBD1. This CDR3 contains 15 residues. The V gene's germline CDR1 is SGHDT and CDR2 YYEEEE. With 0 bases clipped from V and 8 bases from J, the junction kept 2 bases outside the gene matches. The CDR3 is CASSLDGTGDSPLHF. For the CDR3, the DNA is TGTGCCAGCAGCTTGGATGGGACAGGGGATTCACCCCTCCACTTT.

The CDR3, as DNA: TGTGCCAGCAGCTTAGTCGCAGGGGTGAATGAGGAGACCCAGTACTTC. It yields the protein CASSLVAGVNEETQYF. The chain has TRBV7-2 and TRBJ2-5; D might be TRBD1 (6 bases). The germline V and J ends were trimmed by 1 base and 5 bases, with 17 bases remaining between them. CDR3 size: 16 residues. Per the germline V gene, CDR1 is SGHTA and CDR2 is FQGNSA.

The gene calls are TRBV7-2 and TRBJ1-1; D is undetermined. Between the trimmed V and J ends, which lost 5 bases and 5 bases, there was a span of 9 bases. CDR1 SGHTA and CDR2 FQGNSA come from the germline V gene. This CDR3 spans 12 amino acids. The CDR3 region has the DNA TGTGCCAGCAGCCTCGTTGTTACTGAAGCTTTCTTT. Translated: CASSLVVTEAFF.

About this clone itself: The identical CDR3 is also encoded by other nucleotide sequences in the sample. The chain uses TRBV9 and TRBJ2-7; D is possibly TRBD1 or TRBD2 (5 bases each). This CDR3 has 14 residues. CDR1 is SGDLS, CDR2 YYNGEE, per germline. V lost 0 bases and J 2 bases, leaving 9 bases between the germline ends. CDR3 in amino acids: CASSVGDGPYEQYF. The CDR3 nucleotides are TGTGCCAGCAGCGTAGGGGACGGGCCCTACGAGCAGTACTTC.

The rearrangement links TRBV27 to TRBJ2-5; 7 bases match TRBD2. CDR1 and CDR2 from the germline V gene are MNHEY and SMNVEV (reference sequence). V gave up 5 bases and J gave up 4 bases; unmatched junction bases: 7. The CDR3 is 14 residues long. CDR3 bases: TGTGCCAGCAGTGATGGGAGGGGTAGAGAGACCCAGTACTTC. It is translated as CASSDGRGRETQYF.

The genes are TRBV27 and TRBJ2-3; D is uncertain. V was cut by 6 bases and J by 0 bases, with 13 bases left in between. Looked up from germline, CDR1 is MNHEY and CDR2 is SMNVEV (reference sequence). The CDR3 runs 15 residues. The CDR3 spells CASRPLSYSTDTQYF. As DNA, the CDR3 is TGTGCCAGCAGGCCCCTCAGTTATAGCACAGATACGCAGTATTTT.

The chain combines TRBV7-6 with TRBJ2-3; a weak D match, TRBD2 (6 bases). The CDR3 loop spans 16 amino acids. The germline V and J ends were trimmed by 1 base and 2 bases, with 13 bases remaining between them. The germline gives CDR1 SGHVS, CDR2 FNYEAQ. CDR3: CASSLDIAEPTDTQYF. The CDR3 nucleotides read TGTGCCAGCAGCTTAGATATAGCGGAACCCACAGATACGCAGTATTTT.

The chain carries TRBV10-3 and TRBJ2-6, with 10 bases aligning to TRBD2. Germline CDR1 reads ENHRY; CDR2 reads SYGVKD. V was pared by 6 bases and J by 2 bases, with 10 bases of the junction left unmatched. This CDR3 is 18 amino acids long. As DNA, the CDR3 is TGTGCCATCAGAAAACTAGCGGGATCGTTCCCTGGGGCCAACGTCCTGACTTTC. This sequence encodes CAIRKLAGSFPGANVLTF.

DNA of the CDR3: TGTGCCAGTAGTATGGGGGCTCTAACAGATACGCAGTATTTT. Translation: CASSMGALTDTQYF. The V gene is TRBV19, the J gene TRBJ2-3; possible D gene TRBD1, 6 bases. Germline-derived CDR1 and CDR2 are LNHDA and SQIVND (reference sequence). V lost 3 bases, J lost 3 bases, and 10 bases lay in between. CDR3 size: 14 residues.

CDR3 protein: CASSFRRDRGYSGANVLTF. The DNA of the CDR3 is TGTGCCAGCAGCTTCCGACGGGACAGGGGGTACTCTGGGGCCAACGTCCTGACTTTC. The chain is built from TRBV5-6 and TRBJ2-6; 11 bases fit TRBD1. The CDR3 consists of 19 residues. V trimming: 2 bases; J trimming: 0 bases; junction bases outside the gene matches: 7. Germline CDR1 is SGHDT and CDR2 is YYEEEE.

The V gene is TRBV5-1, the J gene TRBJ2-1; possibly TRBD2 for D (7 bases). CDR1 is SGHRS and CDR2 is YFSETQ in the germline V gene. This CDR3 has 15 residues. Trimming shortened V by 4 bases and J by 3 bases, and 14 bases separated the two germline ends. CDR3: CASSLREGGYNEQFF. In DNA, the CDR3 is TGCGCCAGCAGCCTGAGGGAGGGGGGCTACAATGAGCAGTTCTTC.

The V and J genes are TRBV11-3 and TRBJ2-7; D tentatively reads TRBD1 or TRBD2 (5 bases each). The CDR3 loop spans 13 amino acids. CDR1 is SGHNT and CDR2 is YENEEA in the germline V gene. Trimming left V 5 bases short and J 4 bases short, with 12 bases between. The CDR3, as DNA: TGTGCCAGCAGCCTTACCGAGGGGTACGAGCAGTACTTC. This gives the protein CASSLTEGYEQYF.

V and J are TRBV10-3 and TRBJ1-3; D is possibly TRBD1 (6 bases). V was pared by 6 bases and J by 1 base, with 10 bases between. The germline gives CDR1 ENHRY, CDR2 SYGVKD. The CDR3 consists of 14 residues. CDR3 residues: CAISGGASGNTIYF. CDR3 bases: TGTGCCATCAGCGGGGGGGCATCTGGAAACACCATATATTTT.